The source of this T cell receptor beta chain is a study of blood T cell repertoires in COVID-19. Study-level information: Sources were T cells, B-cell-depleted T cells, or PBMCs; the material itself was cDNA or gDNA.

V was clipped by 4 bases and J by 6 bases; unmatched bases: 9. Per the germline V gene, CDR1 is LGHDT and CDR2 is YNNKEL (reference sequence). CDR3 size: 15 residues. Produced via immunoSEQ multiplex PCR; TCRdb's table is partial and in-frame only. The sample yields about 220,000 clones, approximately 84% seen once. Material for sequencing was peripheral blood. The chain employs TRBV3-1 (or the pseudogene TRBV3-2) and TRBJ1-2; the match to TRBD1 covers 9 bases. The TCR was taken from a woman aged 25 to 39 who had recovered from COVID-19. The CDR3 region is CASSPTGGGFDGYTF. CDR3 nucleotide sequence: TGTGCCAGCAGCCCTACAGGGGGCGGGTTTGATGGCTACACCTTC.